This T cell receptor beta chain was recovered during a study of regulatory T cells in long-lasting Graves disease. Study outcomes and limitations: There were preferences for TRBV28, TRBJ1-2 and TRBJ2-5 in persistent disease.

The sample's time point: newly diagnosed GD, antithyroid drugs for less than 3 months. Preparation of the TCR library used RNA extracted from PBMCs. The sample holds many counts of this clonotype. Antigen: not known. Building the TCR beta libraries relied on iRepertoire HTBI primers, and CDR3 regions underwent Arm-PCR. TCRdb redid the calling of the multiplex PCR reads with MiXCR, one entry per CDR3 protein. The repertoire includes 560,000 or so distinct CDR3 sequences, about 16% of them detected once, and around 12% sits in the top ten. Trimming cost V 1 base and J 7 bases; bases outside gene matches: 5. The CDR3 runs to 14 residues. Per the germline V gene, CDR1 is SEHNR and CDR2 is FQNEAQ (reference sequence). These same records also appear under a second study, on T cells in Graves' hyperthyroidism and ophthalmopathy.

V is TRBV7-9 and J is TRBJ1-2; 8 nucleotides line up with TRBD1. The origin of this receptor is a man aged 18 to 29 with Graves disease. This sample comprised peripheral blood mononuclear cells (PBMCs), obtained at new diagnosis, from a patient treated with antithyroid drugs. CDR3 protein: CASSLEGTGGGYTF. The CDR3 DNA sequence: TGTGCCAGCAGCTTAGAGGGGACAGGAGGTGGCTACACCTTC.